Sequencing of this T cell receptor (beta chain) was carried out in a study of blood T cell repertoires in COVID-19. TCRdb's table, derived via immunoSEQ multiplex PCR, lists solely in-frame clones and lacks some. The data contain hundreds of thousands of clones, approximately 86% of them singletons. Recovery among Cohort 3 donors was established by two negative PCRs, clearance, or symptom resolution. V was trimmed by 3 bases and J by 2 bases, leaving 13 bases between them. Germline-derived CDR1 and CDR2 are LNHDA and SQIVND (reference sequence). The CDR3 sequence is 16 residues long. The receptor was isolated from a woman aged 45-65 years who had recovered from COVID-19. The rearrangement joins TRBV19 to TRBJ2-2; a possible D gene is TRBD1 (5 bases). The sample consisted of PBMCs or T cells enriched from blood (not recorded which). CDR3 sequence: CASSIVGAVNTGELFF. In DNA form, the CDR3 reads TGTGCCAGTAGTATTGTAGGGGCCGTAAACACCGGGGAGCTGTTTTTT. The complete variable domain, with remaining parts taken from reference TRBV19 and TRBJ2-2, reads DGGITQSPKYLFRKEGQNVTLSCEQNLNHDAMYWYRQDPGQGLRLIYYSQIVNDFQKGDIAEGYSVSREKKESFPLTVTSAQKNPTAFYLCASSIVGAVNTGELFFGEGSRLTVL.